This entry lists 19 T cell receptor beta chains sequenced from one sample in a study of metastatic and nonmetastatic thyroid tumors. TCRdb re-called the PCR reads via MiXCR. The table records some 84,000 clones, 8% to 9.5% of them present only once. All patients were treatment-naive before thyroid surgery. Specimen: blood. These receptors all stem from a female donor with papillary thyroid cancer or a benign thyroid nodule (not recorded which). Some clones in this sample may be carry-over from other donors' samples.

The chain is built from TRBV20-1 and TRBJ2-7; 9 bases match TRBD1. Germline CDR1 DFQATT, CDR2 SNEGSKA (reference sequence). The CDR3 extends over 12 amino acids. The V and J ends lost 6 bases and 3 bases, in that order; junction bases with no gene match: 3. CDR3 in amino acids: CSASTGGYEQYF. CDR3 nucleotide sequence: TGCAGTGCCTCGACAGGGGGCTACGAGCAGTACTTC.

This clone showed up many times. The chain employs TRBV6-1 and TRBJ2-1; D remains ambiguous. Germline CDR1 reads MNHNS; CDR2 reads SASEGT. V dropped 5 bases and J dropped 10 bases, with 15 bases sitting between them. CDR3 length equals 13 residues. The chain's CDR3 is CASSNMKGMEQFF. In DNA form, the CDR3 reads TGTGCCAGCAGTAACATGAAGGGAATGGAGCAGTTCTTC.

The chain links TRBV9 to TRBJ2-3; TRBD2 matches 8 bases. Germline values: CDR1 SGDLS, CDR2 YYNGEE. The CDR3 is 17 amino acids. Losses at the gene ends were 5 bases for V and 0 bases for J; bases not matched to a gene: 11. The CDR3 spells CASSRSGGLSSTDTQYF. The CDR3 coding sequence is TGTGCCAGCAGTCGGAGCGGGGGACTCTCTAGCACAGATACGCAGTATTTT.

This clone has at least ten counts. The V call is TRBV6-4, the J call TRBJ1-1, with 12 bases identical to TRBD1. The germline V gene encodes CDR1 MRHNA and CDR2 SNTAGT. The CDR3 totals 15 residues. The V gene end was trimmed by 3 bases and the J gene end by 2 bases; junction bases not matched to a gene: 1. CDR3 coding DNA: TGTGCCAGCAGTGAGGGGACAGGGGGCAACACTGAAGCTTTCTTT. The encoded protein is CASSEGTGGNTEAFF.

This clone showed up just a few times. A clone one base away is much larger, so this may be a read error. Distinct nucleotide sequences in the sample also encode this CDR3. The J gene is TRBJ1-1, the V gene TRBV7-9; D uncertain. This CDR3 has 13 amino acids. CDR1 is SEHNR, CDR2 FQNEAQ, per germline (reference sequence). CDR3: CATGDGTNTEAFF. CDR3 in DNA: TGTGCCACTGGCGACGGCACGAACACCGAAGCTTTCTTT.

This clone turned up a few times. The rearrangement joins TRBV20-1 to TRBJ2-3; D is unresolved. Germline V gene data show CDR1 as DFQATT and CDR2 as SNEGSKA (reference sequence). V lost 3 bases, J lost 5 bases, and 21 bases lay in between. The CDR3 is made up of 16 amino acids. This CDR3 reads CSASQDHDWRQDTQYF. In DNA form, the CDR3 reads TGCAGTGCTAGTCAGGATCACGACTGGAGACAAGATACGCAGTATTTT.

This clone was recorded many times. V is TRBV12-3 or TRBV12-4 and J is TRBJ1-1; D ambiguous. The CDR3 covers 12 residues. Trimming cost V 8 bases and J 5 bases, with 12 bases left between them. As DNA, the CDR3 is TGTGCCAGCCGCAGGACTGAAACTGAAGCTTTCTTT. The encoded protein is CASRRTETEAFF.

The genes are TRBV5-4 and TRBJ2-7; D may correspond to TRBD1 or TRBD2 (5 bases each). CDR3 length: 13 residues. Germline V gene data show CDR1 as SGHNT and CDR2 as YYREEE (reference sequence). V lost 5 bases and J 8 bases, leaving 17 bases between the germline ends. CDR3 nucleotide sequence: TGTGCCAGCAGTGGTTCAGGGACGTTCAAGCAGTACTTC. This gives the protein CASSGSGTFKQYF.

This clone was picked up many times. This chain connects TRBV30 to TRBJ2-7; D uncertain. The CDR3 is made up of 13 amino acids. The germline gives CDR1 GTSNPN, CDR2 SVGIG (reference sequence). Deletions cut 2 bases from V and 2 bases from J, with 10 bases between. The CDR3 bases are TGTGCCTGGAGTCGTCAGGCAACCTACGAGCAGTACTTC. Its protein is CAWSRQATYEQYF.

This rearrangement joins TRBV30 to TRBJ1-4; D remains unclear. Trimming removed 0 bases at V and 5 bases at J, with 7 bases between. Germline V gene lookup returns CDR1 GTSNPN and CDR2 SVGIG (reference sequence). CDR3 length equals 13 residues. The CDR3 DNA reads as TGTGCCTGGAGTGTACAAGAGAATGAAAAACTGTTTTTT. It encodes CAWSVQENEKLFF. Supplemented by reference TRBV30 and TRBJ1-4, the full variable domain reads SQTIHQWPATLVQPVGSPLSLECTVEGTSNPNLYWYRQAAGRGLQLLFYSVGIGQISSEVPQNLSASRPQDRQFILSSKKLLLSDSGFYLCAWSVQENEKLFFGSGTQLSVL.

The chain carries TRBV30 and TRBJ1-2; TRBD1 matches at 9 bases. With 1 base clipped from V and 4 bases from J, the junction kept 4 bases outside the gene matches. The CDR3 is made up of 14 amino acids. From germline, CDR1 is GTSNPN and CDR2 SVGIG (reference sequence). This CDR3 reads CAWSGETGGYGYTF. CDR3 sequence (DNA): TGTGCCTGGAGTGGTGAGACAGGGGGCTATGGCTACACCTTC.

The table lists this clone with many counts. Other DNA sequences in this sample translate to the same CDR3. This chain connects TRBV3-1 to TRBJ2-5, with D unresolved. CDR1 is LGHDT, CDR2 YNNKEL, per germline (reference sequence). This CDR3 spans 11 amino acids. V was clipped by 1 base and J by 5 bases, with 2 bases between them. The CDR3 region has the DNA TGTGCCAGCAGCCAAGTGGAGACCCAGTACTTC. Translated: CASSQVETQYF.

This clone was seen repeatedly, ten times or more. The rearrangement links TRBV6-6 to TRBJ1-2; D unresolved. Trimming removed 0 bases from V and 4 bases from J, with 9 bases in between. The CDR3 contains 14 residues. CDR1 and CDR2 from the germline V gene are MNHNY and SVGAGI (reference sequence). CDR3 amino acids: CASSYSGSPYGYTF. In DNA, the CDR3 is TGTGCCAGCAGTTACTCCGGGTCCCCCTATGGCTACACCTTC.

This clone was seen ten or more times. The chain uses TRBV28 and TRBJ2-3, with 7 positions matching TRBD2. The CDR3 is made up of 13 amino acids. Trimming at V came to 7 bases and at J to 0 bases, leaving 1 base not matched to a gene. The V gene's germline CDR1 is MDHEN and CDR2 SYDVKM. CDR3: CASTGGSTDTQYF. CDR3 in DNA: TGTGCCAGCACCGGGGGGAGCACAGATACGCAGTATTTT.

This clone was detected only once. A junction end diverges from the germline sequence, so it may reflect a read error. This sequence joins TRBV5-1 and TRBJ2-3, with TRBD1 as a possible D gene (6 bases). The CDR3 is 15 amino acids. CDR1 is SGHRS and CDR2 is YFSETQ in the germline V gene. The DNA for the CDR3 is TGCGCCGGCAGCTTGGGCGGACAGAGCACAGATACGCAGTATTTT. Translating gives CAGSLGGQSTDTQYF. The full variable domain, completed using reference TRBV5-1 and TRBJ2-3, is KAGVTQTPRYLIKTRGQQVTLSCSPISGHRSVSWYQQTPGQGLQFLFEYFSETQRNKGNFPGRFSGRQFSNSRSEMNVSTLELGDSALYLCAGSLGGQSTDTQYFGPGTRLTVL.

As for this clone: Compared with germline, one end of the junction differs, possibly owing to a read error. The J gene is TRBJ1-3, the V gene TRBV6-1; a possible D gene is TRBD1 (6 bases). This CDR3 is built from 14 residues. CDR1 is MNHNS, CDR2 SASEGT, per germline. CDR3 sequence reads: CASSDTGYGNNIYF. CDR3 bases: TGTGCCAGCAGTGACACAGGGTATGGAAACAACATATATTTC.

This clone was counted many times. The rearrangement uses TRBV2 and TRBJ1-5; 8 bases align to TRBD1. This CDR3 comprises 16 residues. V gave up 4 bases and J gave up 0 bases; unmatched junction bases: 5. CDR1 is SNHLY and CDR2 is FYNNEI in the germline V gene. The CDR3, as DNA: TGTGCCAGCAGTGGGACAGGGTCCCATAGCAATCAGCCCCAGCATTTT. Its protein is CASSGTGSHSNQPQHF.

This clone was seen many times. The chain recombines TRBV6-6 with TRBJ2-3; 7 bases map to TRBD2. The length of the CDR3 is 17 residues. The germline V gene has CDR1 MNHNY and CDR2 SVGAGI (reference sequence). J gave up 0 bases and V 6 bases, and 12 bases lay outside the gene matches. The CDR3 spells CASSYGGGGASTDTQYF. CDR3 coding DNA: TGTGCCAGCAGCTACGGAGGCGGGGGAGCTAGCACAGATACGCAGTATTTT.

The chain is built from TRBV20-1 and TRBJ1-2, with D tentatively TRBD1 (5 bases). CDR1 and CDR2 (germline): DFQATT, SNEGSKA (reference sequence). The CDR3 contains 15 residues. The germline V and J ends were trimmed by 3 bases and 4 bases, with 18 bases remaining between them. CDR3 nucleotide sequence: TGCAGTGCTAGGGATGGTGGCAGGGCCGGCTATGGCTACACCTTC. Amino acid sequence: CSARDGGRAGYGYTF.